These 2 T cell receptor beta chains were all obtained from the same sample, sequenced in a study of T cell repertoires in aging, cancer and after chemotherapy. Multiplex touch-down PCR with TRB-A/B primers amplified rearranged V-D-J TRB sequences. One entry per CDR3 protein, called by TCRdb with MiXCR from the multiplex PCR reads. The sample consists of 2,500 to 3,000 distinct CDR3 sequences, just under 60% of them appearing once. Peripheral blood genomic DNA, not sorted cells or RNA, was the template. The sample was blood. The receptors stem from a human donor with a blood cancer.

J is TRBJ2-7 and V is TRBV7-2; D might be TRBD1 (6 bases). This CDR3 spans 15 amino acids. Germline V lookup: CDR1 SGHTA, CDR2 FQGNSA. Trimming cost V 6 bases and J 0 bases, with 15 bases left between them. The CDR3 is CASSTSPRGSYEQYF. CDR3 nucleotide sequence: TGTGCCAGCAGTACGAGCCCCAGGGGCTCCTACGAGCAGTACTTC.

This clonotype was counted only a few times. This chain links TRBV6-1 with TRBJ2-7; 10 bases align to TRBD2. Per germline, CDR1 MNHNS and CDR2 SASEGT. This CDR3 is built from 16 residues. With 2 bases clipped from V and 4 bases from J, the junction kept 8 bases outside the gene matches. CDR3 bases: TGTGCCAGCAGTGAATCGGCTCCGGGACTAGCGTACGAGCAGTACTTC. Protein: CASSESAPGLAYEQYF.